Sequencing of this T cell receptor (beta chain) was carried out in a study of blood T cell repertoires in COVID-19. Per the study methods: Nucleated cell counts were estimated from reference gene primer amplification. The method was immunoSEQ multiplex PCR; TCRdb's version includes in-frame clones alone and lacks a portion of them. V, J and clone size derive from that table, while D and trimming were established from the DNA sequence. In the table there are about 270,000 clones, just under 90% of which are singletons. V gave up 6 bases and J gave up 0 bases; unmatched junction bases: 3. The CDR3 runs 14 residues. Looked up from germline, CDR1 is SNHLY and CDR2 is FYNNEI.

The V and J genes are TRBV2 and TRBJ1-1, with 8 bases lining up with TRBD1. The sequence came from a woman in her 30s with acute COVID-19. Sequencing was performed on PBMCs or T cells enriched from blood (not recorded which). CDR3 sequence reads: CASRDRVMNTEAFF. The DNA of the CDR3 is TGTGCCAGCAGGGACAGGGTAATGAACACTGAAGCTTTCTTT.